The entry below gives a single T cell receptor (beta chain) sequence along with its context. Its antigen target is currently unknown. Per-base quality was not reported, and no clone a single base away is much larger than it. This sample stems from a study of cytomegalovirus exposure and HLA in healthy donors (dated by TCRdb to about 2017). Turning to the overall study: The 666 repertoires of the first cohort and the 120 validation repertoires were produced on the same platform, according to a later analysis. The study aimed to test whether signatures of past pathogen exposure could be identified by cataloging public T cell receptors. A separate validation cohort of 100 to 150 different subjects was used in addition to the roughly 700-subject first cohort. To predict cytomegalovirus infection status, the study combined high-throughput TCR immunosequencing, statistical association of individual TCRs with disease status, and machine learning. Results the study describes overall, beyond this receptor: All 130 or so repertoires were used to score co-occurrence in the validation cohort in a later analysis, because that analysis had no HLA typing for the cohort. According to the authors, the approach could potentially be generalized to other disease states and immunological phenotypes. Subsequent analysis determined that TCRs grouped into clusters in the first cohort also showed a tendency toward co-occurrence across the roughly 120 validation repertoires, and 85% to 95% of cluster scores exceeded 0. The study gave a list of about 150 TCR beta chains associated with cytomegalovirus. In both the original and validation cohorts, the classifier was reported to diagnose cytomegalovirus status with high specificity and sensitivity. In vitro tests confirmed that a few of the cytomegalovirus-associated TCR beta chains recognize cytomegalovirus antigens. Most TCR sequences were seen in very few donors, while some public TCRs were found in many individuals.

Library method: the immunoSEQ multiplex PCR assay. On the study's bioinformatics: A statistical classification framework was developed to diagnose cytomegalovirus status using the catalog of TCR beta chain sequences. TCRdb carries this immuneACCESS record with in-frame sequences only. Its versions omit some clonotypes, under half of them owing to an unresolved V gene in the studies checked, with the rest unexplained. V, J and clone size reflect that table, while D and trimming were determined from the DNA. For this sample the table gives 90,000 to 130,000 clones, of which roughly 90% were detected only once. Together, the top ten hold roughly 1.4% of the sample. The donors belonged to the validation cohort of approximately 130 subjects, which was separate from the approximately 700-subject first cohort. CDR1 and CDR2 are read off the germline V gene (reference sequence) as PRHDT and FYEKMQ. Trimming accounts for 5 bases at V and 4 bases at J, while the number of junction bases matched to no gene is 7. CDR3 length: 16 amino acids, cysteine to phenylalanine. The sequence is cut down to CDR3 DNA, 48 bases in frame from base 1.

The specimen sequenced was PBMCs. The receptor was derived from a woman in her twenties or thirties in good health and CMV-seropositive. The rearranged segments are TRBV13 and TRBJ1-4, with 10 junctional bases fitting TRBD1. The nucleotide sequence is TGTGCCAGCAGCCGGGACAGGGGATCCGGTAATGAAAAACTGTTTTTT. Its translation reads: CASSRDRGSGNEKLFF. Reference TRBV13 and TRBJ1-4 genes cover what lies past the CDR3, so the full variable domain is AAGVIQSPRHLIKEKRETATLKCYPIPRHDTVYWYQQGPGQDPQFLISFYEKMQSDKGSIPDRFSAQQFSDYHSELNMSSLELGDSALYFCASSRDRGSGNEKLFFGSGTQLSVL.